This T cell receptor (beta chain) comes out of a study of cytomegalovirus exposure and HLA in healthy donors. PCR involved 60 Vbeta and 13 Jbeta primers. In the source study's methods: The authors later counted 70 million to 85 million unique TCR beta chains, approximately 12 million of them shared. The protocol was immunoSEQ multiplex PCR, while the TCRdb copy is restricted to in-frame clones and leaves out a portion. The DNA was the basis for D and trimming; V, J and clone size are from that table. Among about 180,000 clones listed, 81% were seen once. V trimming: 5 bases; J trimming: 0 bases; junction bases outside the gene matches: 13. Germline V gene data show CDR1 as SGHTA and CDR2 as FQGTGA. The CDR3 length is 19 residues.

The source is a woman between 18 and 30 years old in good health and CMV-seropositive. V and J are TRBV7-3 and TRBJ2-2, with TRBD1 matching 9 bases. The source material was PBMCs. Written as DNA, the CDR3 is TGTGCCAGCAGCAAAACCAGGACAGGGGCCTCTACGAACACCGGGGAGCTGTTTTTT. Residues: CASSKTRTGASTNTGELFF.